The source of this T cell receptor beta chain is a study of blood T cells in healthy people across ages. This CDR3 comprises 10 residues. Trimming took off 5 bases at V and 6 bases at J, with 8 bases between the two ends. Germline V CDR1 and CDR2: DFQATT, SNEGSKA (reference sequence). A minimum of 7 million PBMCs was isolated per sample. It was with a sample-barcoded 5' primer and a J-beta primer mix that a second PCR of roughly 6 to 12 cycles was run. MiXCR, applied by TCRdb to the 5' RACE reads, yields one record per CDR3 protein. The sample yields hundreds of thousands of distinct CDR3 sequences, about 32% seen once. In this sample, this clonotype turned up many times.

The source is an elderly woman in good health. The V gene is TRBV20-1, the J gene TRBJ2-7; D remains unclear. Sequencing was performed on blood. CDR3 region: CSARYGEQYF. In nucleotides, the CDR3 is TGCAGTGCTCGTTATGGCGAGCAGTACTTC.